These 5 T cell receptor beta chains originate from one sample sequenced in a study of T-cell reconstitution after alpha-beta-depleted transplantation in children. Molecular barcoding with unique molecular identifiers was used for the TCRbeta library. TCRdb processed the PCR reads anew with MiXCR; each CDR3 protein has one entry. Of fewer than 500,000 distinct CDR3 sequences in the sample, roughly two fifths were seen once. The source material was PBMCs, sampled before TCRalphabeta/CD19-depleted stem cell transplant. The receptor source for this set is a girl aged 2 to 10 with aplastic anemia, due to receive a stem cell transplant.

The table lists this clonotype with a few counts. This chain links TRBV11-2 with TRBJ2-2; the D gene could be TRBD1 or TRBD2 (6 bases each). The germline V and J ends were trimmed by 4 bases and 6 bases, with 18 bases remaining between them. Germline CDR1 and CDR2: SGHAT and FQNNGV. The CDR3 sequence is 16 residues long. The CDR3 coding sequence is TGTGCCAGCAGCTCCGTGAGGGGGGTCGGCGCCGGGGAGCTGTTTTTT. Protein sequence: CASSSVRGVGAGELFF.

The chain joins TRBV4-2 to TRBJ2-1; TRBD2 matches at 9 bases. Germline CDR1 LGHNA, CDR2 YNFKEQ. J lost 5 bases, V lost 3 bases, and 5 bases had no gene match. CDR3 length: 15 residues. DNA of the CDR3: TGTGCCAGCAGCCAGGGGCGGGAGGGCCACAATGAGCAGTTCTTC. Translation: CASSQGREGHNEQFF.

The genes are TRBV12-3 or TRBV12-4 and TRBJ1-1, with 12 bases fitting TRBD1. J gave up 4 bases and V 5 bases, and 5 bases lay outside the gene matches. The CDR3 has 15 amino acids. The CDR3 DNA sequence: TGTGCCAGCAGTACCTGGGACAGGGGGCCCACTGAAGCTTTCTTT. This encodes CASSTWDRGPTEAFF.

CDR3 protein: CASATGGLYNEQFF. Here the CDR3 DNA reads TGTGCCAGCGCAACAGGGGGCCTCTACAATGAGCAGTTCTTC. The rearrangement links TRBV18 to TRBJ2-1; 9 bases agree with TRBD1. V trimming: 8 bases; J trimming: 3 bases; junction bases outside the gene matches: 5. Germline V gives CDR1 KGHSH, CDR2 LQKENI. This CDR3 is 14 amino acids long. Variable domain in full (rest from reference TRBV18 and TRBJ2-1): NAGVMQNPRHLVRRRGQEARLRCSPMKGHSHVYWYRQLPEEGLKFMVYLQKENIIDESGMPKERFSAEFPKEGPSILRIQQVVRGDSAAYFCASATGGLYNEQFFGPGTRLTVL.

This clonotype appeared a few times. The chain links TRBV28 to TRBJ2-7, with D perhaps TRBD2 (5 bases). The germline V and J ends were trimmed by 3 bases and 3 bases, with 12 bases remaining between them. The CDR3 has 14 amino acids. Germline CDR1 reads MDHEN; CDR2 reads SYDVKM. CDR3 sequence reads: CASSLLAIGYEQYF. CDR3 nucleotides: TGTGCCAGCAGTTTGCTAGCTATCGGCTACGAGCAGTACTTC. The full variable domain, with the rest looked up from reference TRBV28 and TRBJ2-7, is DVKVTQSSRYLVKRTGEKVFLECVQDMDHENMFWYRQDPGLGLRLIYFSYDVKMKEKGDIPEGYSVSREKKERFSLILESASTNQTSMYLCASSLLAIGYEQYFGPGTRLTVT.